This T cell receptor (beta chain) was captured in a study of blood T cell repertoires in COVID-19. Study background: Both acute and convalescent COVID-19 samples were obtained from the United States, Italy and Spain. The cDNA or gDNA used as material had been derived from T cells, B-cell-depleted T cells, or PBMCs.

Trimming took off 2 bases at V and 0 bases at J, with 15 bases between the two ends. CDR1 SGHDT and CDR2 YYEEEE come from the germline V gene. This CDR3 spans 17 amino acids. Original data processing: How many nucleated cells were present was estimated from reference gene primer amplification. Generated by immunoSEQ multiplex PCR, the TCRdb table keeps only in-frame clones and is missing some. V, J and clone size are taken as reported in that table, and D and trimming were inferred from the DNA itself. The sample holds about 110,000 clones; approximately 62% are singletons and the top ten take approximately 6.2%.

This sequence originates from a man older than 75 with acute or convalescent COVID-19. V usage is TRBV5-6 and J usage is TRBJ1-5; no reliable D call. Sequencing was performed on peripheral blood. DNA of the CDR3: TGTGCCAGCAGCTTTAGCCCCTCCAGAATTAGCAATCAGCCCCAGCATTTT. Its protein product is CASSFSPSRISNQPQHF.